This TCR beta chain was profiled in a study of vaccination and CD4 T cells after COVID-19. Background on the study: Post-COVID draws followed diagnosis by a median approximately 100 days (range 35 to 161). Study-level points and caveats: The appearance of a median about 86% of reactive clones in convalescent patients occurred only post-vaccination.

Treatment reported: roughly 10-day PBMC culture with coronavirus spike peptide pools or control peptides (ViraFEST assay). T cells were expanded with peptide pools, and expanded clonotypes were identified by TCR sequencing. The Oncomine TCR Beta short-read assay generated sequence data from the DNA of cultured CD4+ T cells. TCRdb redid the calling of the PCR reads with MiXCR, one entry per CDR3 protein. The table has about 18,000 distinct CDR3 sequences, around three fifths seen once. Per the germline V gene, CDR1 is LNHNV and CDR2 is YYDKDF (reference sequence). V lost 2 bases and J lost 6, with 7 bases in between. CDR3 length: 13 amino acids. With respect to this clonotype: Its antigen is still unknown.

The chain employs TRBV15 and TRBJ2-2; possibly TRBD1 for D (5 bases). This specimen consisted of CD4+ T cells from blood, cultured in vitro, obtained after SARS-CoV-2 vaccination. This TCR was sampled from a human donor who had recovered from COVID-19. CDR3 nucleotide sequence: TGTGCCACCAGCAGAAAGACAGCCGGGGAGCTGTTTTTT. Its protein is CATSRKTAGELFF. The full variable domain, completed using reference TRBV15 and TRBJ2-2, is DAMVIQNPRYQVTQFGKPVTLSCSQTLNHNVMYWYQQKSSQAPKLLFHYYDKDFNNEADTPDNFQSRRPNTSFCFLDIRSPGLGDTAMYLCATSRKTAGELFFGEGSRLTVL.